These T cell receptor beta chains were read from a single sample in a study of blood T cell repertoires in COVID-19. The table came from immunoSEQ multiplex PCR; TCRdb's copy has only in-frame clones and leaves some out. This table has 150,000 or so clones, around 90% appearing once. Sequenced sample: peripheral blood. Source of these receptors: a man aged 50 to 60 with acute or convalescent COVID-19. The CDR3 runs from the conserved cysteine through the conserved F or W. A D gene is named only where the DNA matches it firmly. Only part of the rows carry a size: once, few, many, or a class if the clone is expanded.

D gene	J gene	V gene	clone size	CDR3 protein	CDR3 DNA
TRBD1	TRBJ1-2	TRBV5-1	NA	CASSYTSDRLYGYTF	TGCGCCAGCAGCTATACGTCGGACAGGCTTTATGGCTACACCTTC
TRBD2	TRBJ2-2	TRBV9	NA	CASSSPRTISGGLPGELFF	TGTGCCAGCAGTAGCCCCCGCACGATAAGCGGGGGCCTGCCCGGGGAGCTGTTTTTT
TRBD1	TRBJ2-7	TRBV28	few	CASSWPGTGRNEQYF	TGTGCCAGCAGTTGGCCCGGGACAGGGAGGAACGAGCAGTACTTC
NA	TRBJ1-4	TRBV4-3	NA	CASSQDRWQGSSNEKLFF	TGCGCCAGCAGCCAAGATAGGTGGCAGGGATCATCTAATGAAAAACTGTTTTTT
NA	TRBJ2-5	TRBV15	NA	CATSGPLRAGRETQYF	TGTGCCACCAGCGGACCTTTAAGGGCGGGCAGGGAGACCCAGTACTTC
TRBD1	TRBJ1-2	TRBV11-2	NA	CASSLVGTGNYGYTF	TGTGCCAGCAGCTTAGTCGGGACAGGGAACTATGGCTACACCTTC
NA	TRBJ2-5	TRBV10-3	NA	CAISDDMREQETQYF	TGTGCCATCAGTGATGATATGCGGGAACAAGAGACCCAGTACTTC
NA	TRBJ2-1	TRBV4-1	once	CASSHPGLKNEQFF	TGCGCCAGCAGCCACCCTGGACTGAAGAATGAGCAGTTCTTC
TRBD1	TRBJ1-6	TRBV5-1	NA	CASSTGQENSPLHF	TGCGCCAGCAGCACGGGACAGGAGAATTCACCCCTCCACTTT
NA	TRBJ1-1	TRBV28	NA	CASSLRYSGLGQLNTEAFF	TGTGCCAGCAGCCTAAGATACAGCGGTTTGGGACAACTGAACACTGAAGCTTTCTTT
TRBD1	TRBJ1-2	TRBV6-5	NA	CASSYDRGPNYGYTF	TGTGCCAGCAGTTACGACAGGGGGCCCAACTATGGCTACACCTTC
NA	TRBJ2-5	TRBV4-3	NA	CASSQERRHGIETQYF	TGCGCCAGCAGCCAAGAAAGGAGGCACGGGATAGAGACCCAGTACTTC
TRBD1	TRBJ1-1	TRBV4-2	few	CASSPGDRDMNTEAFF	TGTGCCAGCAGCCCAGGGGACAGGGACATGAACACTGAAGCTTTCTTT
NA	TRBJ2-3	TRBV3-1/TRBV3-2	NA	CASSQSLTVDTQYF	TGTGCCAGCAGCCAAAGCCTTACAGTGGATACGCAGTATTTT
NA	TRBJ1-1	TRBV7-9	NA	CASSLPGTEAFF	TGTGCCAGCAGCCTACCCGGGACTGAAGCTTTCTTT
TRBD2	TRBJ2-1	TRBV28	NA	CASGGGEQFF	TGTGCCAGCGGGGGGGGAGAGCAGTTCTTC
TRBD1	TRBJ1-4	TRBV5-1	NA	CASSLTRGSEKLFF	TGCGCCAGCAGCTTGACCAGGGGGAGTGAAAAACTGTTTTTT
NA	TRBJ1-6	TRBV27	NA	CASSLRGFTYNSPLHF	TGTGCCAGCAGTTTAAGGGGTTTCACCTATAATTCACCCCTCCACTTT